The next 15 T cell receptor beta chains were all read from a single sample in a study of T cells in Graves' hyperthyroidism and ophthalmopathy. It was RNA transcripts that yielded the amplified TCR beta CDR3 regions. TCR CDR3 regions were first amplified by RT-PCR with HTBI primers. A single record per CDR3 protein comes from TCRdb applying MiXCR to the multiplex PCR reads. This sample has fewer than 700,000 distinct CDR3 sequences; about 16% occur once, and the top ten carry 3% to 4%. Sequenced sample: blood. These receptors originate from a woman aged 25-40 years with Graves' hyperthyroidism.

DNA of the CDR3: TGTGCCAGCAGCCCCACGACCGGGCCCCGCGAGCAGTACTTC. Amino acid sequence: CASSPTTGPREQYF. This chain links TRBV9 with TRBJ2-7; D remains unclear. Trimming stripped 4 bases from V and 6 bases from J, with 17 bases between. The CDR3 totals 14 residues. Per germline, CDR1 SGDLS and CDR2 YYNGEE.

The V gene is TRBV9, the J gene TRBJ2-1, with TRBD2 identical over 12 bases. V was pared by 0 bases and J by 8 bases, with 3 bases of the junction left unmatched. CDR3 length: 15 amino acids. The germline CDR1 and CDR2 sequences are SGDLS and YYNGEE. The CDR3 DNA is TGTGCCAGCAGCGTAGGGCTAGCGGGAGGGTATGAGCAGTTCTTC. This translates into CASSVGLAGGYEQFF.

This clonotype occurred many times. CDR3 loop: CSANRRSQETQYF. The CDR3 coding sequence is TGCAGTGCTAATCGGCGGAGCCAAGAGACCCAGTACTTC. The J gene is TRBJ2-5, the V gene TRBV20-1; no definite D call. The germline V and J ends were trimmed by 4 bases and 1 base, with 10 bases remaining between them. Germline V lookup: CDR1 DFQATT, CDR2 SNEGSKA (reference sequence). This CDR3 is 13 amino acids long.

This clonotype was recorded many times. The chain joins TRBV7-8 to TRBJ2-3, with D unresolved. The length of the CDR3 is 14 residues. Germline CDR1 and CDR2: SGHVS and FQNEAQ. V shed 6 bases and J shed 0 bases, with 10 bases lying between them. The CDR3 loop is CASRNQLSTDTQYF. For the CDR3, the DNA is TGTGCCAGCAGAAACCAACTCAGCACAGATACGCAGTATTTT.

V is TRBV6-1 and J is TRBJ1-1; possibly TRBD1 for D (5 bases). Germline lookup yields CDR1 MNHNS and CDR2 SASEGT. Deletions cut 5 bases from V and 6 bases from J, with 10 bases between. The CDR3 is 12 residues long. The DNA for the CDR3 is TGTGCCAGCAGTCCGGGACGGGCTGAAGCTTTCTTT. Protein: CASSPGRAEAFF.

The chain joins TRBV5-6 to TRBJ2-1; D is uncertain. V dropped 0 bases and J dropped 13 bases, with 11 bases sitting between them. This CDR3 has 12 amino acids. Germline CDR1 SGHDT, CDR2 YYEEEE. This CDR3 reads CASSLGLNRQFF. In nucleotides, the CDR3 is TGTGCCAGCAGCTTGGGGCTAAACAGACAGTTCTTC.

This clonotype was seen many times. CDR3 amino acids: CASIGDGSYEQYF. In nucleotides, the CDR3 is TGTGCCAGCATTGGAGACGGCTCCTACGAGCAGTACTTC. This chain uses TRBV2 with TRBJ2-7; unclear D gene. CDR3 length: 13 residues. V was clipped by 7 bases and J by 0 bases, with 10 bases between them. Germline-derived CDR1 and CDR2 are SNHLY and FYNNEI.

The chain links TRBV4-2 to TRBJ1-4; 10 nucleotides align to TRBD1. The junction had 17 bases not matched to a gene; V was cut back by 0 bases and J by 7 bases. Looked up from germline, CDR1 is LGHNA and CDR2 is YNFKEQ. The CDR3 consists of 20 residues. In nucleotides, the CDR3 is TGTGCCAGCAGCCAAGATAAGTTGACAGGGGGCGTCGGAGTCAGTGAAAAACTGTTTTTT. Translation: CASSQDKLTGGVGVSEKLFF.

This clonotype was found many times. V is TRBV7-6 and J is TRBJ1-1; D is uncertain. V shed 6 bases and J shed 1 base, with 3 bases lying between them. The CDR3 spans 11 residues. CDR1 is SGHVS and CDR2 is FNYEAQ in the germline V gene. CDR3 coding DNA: TGTGCCAGCAGATCGAACACTGAAGCTTTCTTT. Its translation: CASRSNTEAFF.

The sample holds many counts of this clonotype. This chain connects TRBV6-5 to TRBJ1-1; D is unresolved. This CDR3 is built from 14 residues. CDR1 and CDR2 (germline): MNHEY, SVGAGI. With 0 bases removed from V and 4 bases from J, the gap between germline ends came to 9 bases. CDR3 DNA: TGTGCCAGCAGTTACTCCCGGAGGGTCACTGAAGCTTTCTTT. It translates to CASSYSRRVTEAFF.

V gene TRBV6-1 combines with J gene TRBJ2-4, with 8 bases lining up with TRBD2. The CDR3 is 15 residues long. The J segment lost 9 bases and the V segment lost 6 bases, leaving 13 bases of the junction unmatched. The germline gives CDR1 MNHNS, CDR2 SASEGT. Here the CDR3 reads CASRAPGGLIGIQYF. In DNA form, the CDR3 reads TGTGCCAGCAGGGCCCCGGGGGGGCTCATAGGCATTCAGTACTTC.

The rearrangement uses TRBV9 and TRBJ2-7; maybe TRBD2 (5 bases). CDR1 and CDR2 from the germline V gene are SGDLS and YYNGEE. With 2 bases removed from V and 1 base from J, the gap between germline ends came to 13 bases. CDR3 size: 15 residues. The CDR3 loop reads CASSVSPGYSYEQYF. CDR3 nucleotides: TGTGCCAGCAGCGTCTCTCCGGGATATTCCTACGAGCAGTACTTC. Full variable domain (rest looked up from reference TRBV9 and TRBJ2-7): DSGVTQTPKHLITATGQRVTLRCSPRSGDLSVYWYQQSLDQGLQFLIQYYNGEERAKGNILERFSAQQFPDLHSELNLSSLELGDSALYFCASSVSPGYSYEQYFGPGTRLTVT.

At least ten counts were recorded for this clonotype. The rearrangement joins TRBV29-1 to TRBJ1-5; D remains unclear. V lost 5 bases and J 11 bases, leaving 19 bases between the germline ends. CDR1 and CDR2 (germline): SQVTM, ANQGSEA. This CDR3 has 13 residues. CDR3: CSVRVVDGSSQHF. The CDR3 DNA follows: TGCAGCGTTCGGGTTGTGGACGGGTCATCCCAGCATTTT.

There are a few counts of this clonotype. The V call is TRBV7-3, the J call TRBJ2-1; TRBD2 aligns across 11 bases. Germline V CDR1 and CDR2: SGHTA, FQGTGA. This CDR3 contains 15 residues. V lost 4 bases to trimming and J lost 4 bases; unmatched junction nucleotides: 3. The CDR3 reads CASSSTSGMYNEQFF. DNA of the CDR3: TGTGCCAGCAGCTCGACTAGCGGGATGTACAATGAGCAGTTCTTC.

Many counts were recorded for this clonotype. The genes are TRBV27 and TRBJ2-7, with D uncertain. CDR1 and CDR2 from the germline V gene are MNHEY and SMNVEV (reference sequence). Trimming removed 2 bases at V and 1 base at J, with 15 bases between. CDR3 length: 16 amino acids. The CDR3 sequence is CASSLGPFPGSYEQYF. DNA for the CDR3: TGTGCCAGCAGTTTAGGTCCGTTTCCAGGATCCTACGAGCAGTACTTC.